This T cell receptor beta chain was sequenced in a study of blood T cells in healthy people across ages (dated by TCRdb to the mid-2010s). For context, the study as a whole: In model experiments, template switching captured roughly one uniquely barcoded TCR beta cDNA molecule for every two T cells. The study measured age-related changes in TCR beta repertoire diversity using deep sequencing normalized with unique cDNA molecular identifiers. The donors were divided into four age groups: young (average approximately 17 years), middle-aged (about 40), aged (about 56) and long-lived (nearly 85). Donors of different ages were randomly distributed across sequencing lanes to avoid experimental bias. Using the same blood draw, the study looked at two additional independent replicas of 1 million unique cDNA reads for two donors, one aged 18 to 29 and the other aged 80 or older.

About this clonotype: Its antigen remains undetermined. The record has no base qualities; no much larger clone is one base away.

Libraries came from 5' RACE. Sequencing took place on an Illumina HiSeq 2500. A second PCR of about 6 to 11 cycles was run with a J-beta primer mix and a sample-barcoded 5' primer. A template-switch 5' adaptor carrying 12 random nucleotides introduced a unique molecular identifier onto each TCR beta cDNA molecule. Each sample yielded at least 2.5 million CDR3-containing paired-end reads. The Mint cDNA synthesis kit, primed by a TRBC-specific oligonucleotide, was used to synthesize first-strand cDNA from all RNA. Following uracil-DNA glycosylase treatment, all cDNA underwent a first 18-cycle PCR with the universal primers M1SS and BC2_uni_R. For the original study's pipeline: Each sample was normalized by randomly selecting 1 million high-quality reads, each carrying a distinct molecular identifier. Instead of being binned into consensus sequences, reads with shared molecular identifiers were discarded. CDR3 identification, clonotype clustering and error correction used MiTCR with a Q25 quality threshold and the strictest error-elimination algorithm. A nonparametric unseen species model using Euler transformation provided a lower-bound estimate of total TCR beta diversity. TCRdb trimmed public reads at Q25 via fastp, called clones via MiXCR and kept in-frame beta chains. Under each unique CDR3 protein, matching rows form one entry showing the most common genes and DNA. The V and J calls, along with clone size, are taken from TCRdb and not from the paper's own processing. This sample holds fewer than 1.5 million distinct CDR3 sequences; approximately 40% were observed only once. Of the sample, roughly 7.9% is held by the ten largest clones.

The donors were some 39 Caucasian individuals from Russia, aged roughly 6 to 90 years, who were systemically healthy. Each donor gave around 9.8 milliliters of peripheral blood, collected into EDTA-treated Vacutainer tubes. PBMCs were isolated by Ficoll-Paque density-gradient centrifugation, with at least 7 million obtained per sample. Trizol reagent was used to extract total RNA from PBMCs, with at least 5 micrograms per sample. For every donor, an aliquot of PBMCs went through flow cytometry to measure the percentages of naive CD45RAhigh/CD27high T cells. Compared with germline, V lacks 4 bases and J lacks 1 base; bases without a gene match: 5. CDR1 and CDR2 were assigned from the germline V gene (reference sequence) as LGHDT and YNNKEL. The CDR3, from cysteine to phenylalanine, totals 16 residues. Only the CDR3 part of the read is kept: 48 bases, read in frame from the first base. Study-wide findings and limitations: Observed TCR beta diversity per million T cells fell roughly linearly with age, and a significant reduction was already apparent by age around 40. There was a strong correlation between observed TCR beta diversity and the percentage of naive T cells measured by flow cytometry. The long-lived group showed more naive CD4+ T cells, fewer expanded clones and increased TCR diversity than the aged group, suggesting age selection. Estimates of total diversity from one million sequenced T cells were regarded as lower bounds and underestimates. Because donor CMV infection status was unknown, age-related changes in expanded clonotypes were potentially confounded. Since profiling was done on bulk unsorted PBMCs, naive and antigen-experienced compartments could not be conclusively compared.

This receptor chain uses TRBV3-1 and TRBJ2-3; TRBD1 matches 10 bases in the middle. Sequencing was carried out using blood. The source of this sequence is a young woman in good health. This receptor carries the CDR3 CASSPEGTGGTDTQYF. The DNA is TGTGCCAGCAGCCCCGAGGGGACAGGGGGCACAGATACGCAGTATTTT.